A selection of T cell receptor beta chains follows, all from one sample in a study of cytomegalovirus exposure and HLA in healthy donors. TCRdb's table, derived via immunoSEQ multiplex PCR, lists solely in-frame clones and lacks some. Of some 150,000 clones listed, less than 85% are singletons. The sequenced material came from PBMCs. These receptors originate from a man aged 35-49 years in good health and CMV-seronegative. Each CDR3 is given without its conserved first and last residue. D genes are given only for firm matches.

cdr3_aa j_call v_call d_call
ASSLTSGGVMEQF TRBJ2-1 TRBV7-3 TRBD2
ASSLVGQPQH TRBJ1-5 TRBV5-6 NA
ASSLNRGGGQGGSETQY TRBJ2-5 TRBV7-9 TRBD1
ASSSPGNPNTGELF TRBJ2-2 TRBV6-5 NA
SVESGPRGQY TRBJ2-7 TRBV29-1 NA
ASSLSGRPDTQY TRBJ2-3 TRBV27 NA
ASSSGQGYKQY TRBJ2-7 TRBV28 NA
ASSLGHNSGNTIY TRBJ1-3 TRBV5-1 NA
ASSQDLGLQETQY TRBJ2-5 TRBV4-3 NA
ASSAPGSTYEQY TRBJ2-7 TRBV19 NA
ASSYSSENTEAF TRBJ1-1 TRBV6-5 NA
ASSLTPSREITDTQY TRBJ2-3 TRBV7-3 TRBD2
TSSSPPSGRYEQY TRBJ2-7 TRBV7-9 TRBD2
ASSPRGGDGGEQY TRBJ2-7 TRBV5-4 NA
ASSPRTGKTQY TRBJ2-5 TRBV5-1 TRBD1
ASSSGQSQMNTEAF TRBJ1-1 TRBV5-4 NA
ASTVPSTDTQY TRBJ2-3 TRBV6-5 NA
SVVGSGGGEQY TRBJ2-7 TRBV29-1 NA
ASSSNAGRQTQY TRBJ2-5 TRBV5-1 NA
ASSHPDTFGLYGYT TRBJ1-2 TRBV4-1 NA
ASSSGQGDEKLF TRBJ1-4 TRBV5-1 TRBD1
ASSQEGQVYNSPLH TRBJ1-6 TRBV4-3 TRBD1
ASSPGKGYGNQPQH TRBJ1-5 TRBV11-2 NA
ASSSADGDSPHEQY TRBJ2-7 TRBV27 TRBD1
ASSYWLRGEDTEAF TRBJ1-1 TRBV6-6 TRBD1
ASSQVLLETQY TRBJ2-5 TRBV19 NA
ASSEGFSNEKLF TRBJ1-4 TRBV7-9 NA
ASSLAGRGTNNEQF TRBJ2-1 TRBV7-2 TRBD2
ASSPWTSGTGELF TRBJ2-2 TRBV11-3 TRBD2
ASSFTGYEQY TRBJ2-7 TRBV6-5 NA
ASSLARTGVWTDTQY TRBJ2-3 TRBV7-2 TRBD1
ASSSSSGYSSYEQY TRBJ2-7 TRBV7-2 TRBD2
ASSLGEGRYGYT TRBJ1-2 TRBV7-2 NA
ASSGRIIPGLAGDTDTQY TRBJ2-3 TRBV9 TRBD2
ASRPDRGSYNEQF TRBJ2-1 TRBV19 TRBD1
ASSTAAGTGPYTNTEAF TRBJ1-1 TRBV13 TRBD1
ATSSRTVETQY TRBJ2-5 TRBV15 NA
ASSFRIWGRETQY TRBJ2-5 TRBV28 NA
ASSFNQRTGYTQY TRBJ2-3 TRBV7-2 NA
ASSLTRSHGGELF TRBJ2-2 TRBV5-1 NA
SVVTAGNTIY TRBJ1-3 TRBV29-1 NA
ASSLVLAGGEQY TRBJ2-7 TRBV7-2 TRBD2
ASSETGGGMNTEAF TRBJ1-1 TRBV2 TRBD1
ATSRVQGFGGYT TRBJ1-2 TRBV15 TRBD1
ARSFGLGGSPLH TRBJ1-6 TRBV7-5 NA
ASSLETVPSTDTQY TRBJ2-3 TRBV7-2 NA
ASSLVAADNTDTQY TRBJ2-3 TRBV13 NA
ASSYSEGAVGNQPQH TRBJ1-5 TRBV6-7 TRBD1
ASSVQINEKLF TRBJ1-4 TRBV9 NA
ASSSRTGTGGEQY TRBJ2-7 TRBV28 TRBD1